A single sample is the source of the 2 T cell receptor beta chains below, sequenced in a study of T cell changes during pregnancy in multiple sclerosis. Method: immunoSEQ multiplex PCR; TCRdb's copy keeps in-frame clones and lacks some. The sample consists of 60,000 or so clones, 87% of them appearing once. The sample consisted of peripheral blood from another person, used as feeder cells. The source is a human donor whose cells served as feeder cells for cultures in a pregnancy study.

The V call is TRBV6-5, the J call TRBJ2-7; possible D gene TRBD1, 5 bases. The CDR3 is made up of 15 amino acids. Germline assignment: CDR1 MNHEY and CDR2 SVGAGI. V was shortened by 5 bases and J by 4 bases, with 18 bases between the two germline ends. The CDR3 nucleotides are TGTGCCAGCAGTACCCTTTCATGGGGCAAGTACGAGCAGTACTTC. This sequence encodes CASSTLSWGKYEQYF.

The chain combines TRBV13 with TRBJ2-1, with 10 bases lining up with TRBD2. The J segment lost 8 bases and the V segment lost 5 bases, leaving 9 bases of the junction unmatched. The CDR3 is 15 residues long. In germline, CDR1 is PRHDT, CDR2 FYEKMQ (reference sequence). CDR3 region: CASSRGASGGDEQFF. In DNA form, the CDR3 reads TGTGCCAGCAGCCGCGGGGCTAGCGGGGGCGATGAGCAGTTCTTC.